The T cell receptor beta chain described here comes from a study of T cells in Graves' hyperthyroidism and ophthalmopathy. At least 3 on the Clinical Activity Score was recorded for ophthalmopathy patients, who also had NOSPECS grade at least 4 and duration under 3 months. Points from the study as a whole: Before onset, by a median of approximately 5.9 months, the model predicted ophthalmopathy. Ophthalmopathy was distinguished from stable hyperthyroidism by 13 V-J signatures. Blood also held most thyroid clonotypes expanded beyond 0.001.

This clonotype came up many times. As yet, its antigen is unknown. CDR1 and CDR2 from the germline V gene are MGHRA and YSYEKL. CDR3 length: 13 amino acids. Trimming took 0 bases from V and 5 from J; bases not matched to a gene: 1. The TCR beta CDR3 regions underwent amplification using RNA transcripts as the source. The study used the HTBI primer set for a first-round RT-PCR of the TCR CDR3. TCRdb redid the calling of the multiplex PCR reads with MiXCR, one entry per CDR3 protein. In the table there are nearly 250,000 distinct CDR3 sequences, around 25% of which are singletons. Sequences were obtained from blood. This sequence joins TRBV4-1 and TRBJ2-7; 7 bases align to TRBD2. This sequence was found in a woman between 40 and 55 years old with Graves' ophthalmopathy. The DNA for the CDR3 is TGCGCCAGCAGCCAAGATCTAGCGGACGAGCAGTACTTC. This encodes CASSQDLADEQYF.